These 25 T cell receptor beta chains originate from one sample sequenced in a study of T-cell reconstitution after alpha-beta-depleted transplantation in children. Unique molecular identifiers featured in how the TCRbeta library was prepared. TCRdb redid the calling of the PCR reads with MiXCR, one entry per CDR3 protein. The repertoire consists of about 600,000 distinct CDR3 sequences, with 8% to 11% occurring once and the leading ten covering less than 4.5%. This material consisted of PBMCs from the stem cell graft donor, taken from the stem cell graft. These receptors were collected from a human donor who donated a stem cell graft to a child with acute myeloid leukemia.

This clonotype was seen repeatedly, ten times or more. The gene calls are TRBV20-1 and TRBJ1-4; 9 positions agree with TRBD1. In germline, CDR1 is DFQATT, CDR2 SNEGSKA (reference sequence). The trim removed 5 bases at V and 8 bases at J, leaving 6 bases unmatched. This CDR3 has 13 amino acids. CDR3 loop: CSAPTGGWEKLFF. As DNA, the CDR3 is TGCAGTGCTCCGACAGGGGGTTGGGAAAAACTGTTTTTT.

The table lists this clonotype with a few counts. The chain carries TRBV15 and TRBJ1-1, with D possibly TRBD1 on 5 matching bases. Trimming stripped 1 base from V and 1 base from J, with 10 bases between. The germline gives CDR1 LNHNV, CDR2 YYDKDF (reference sequence). The CDR3 loop spans 15 amino acids. The CDR3 sequence is CATSRVGARNTEAFF. The CDR3 nucleotides are TGTGCCACCAGCAGAGTAGGGGCCCGGAACACTGAAGCTTTCTTT.

The chain joins TRBV12-3 or TRBV12-4 to TRBJ2-7, with D uncertain. V lost 1 base and J 6 bases, leaving 10 bases between the germline ends. The CDR3 runs to 13 residues. CDR3: CASSLEKGSEQYF. CDR3 DNA: TGTGCCAGCAGTTTAGAGAAGGGATCCGAGCAGTACTTC.

This clonotype was seen only a few times. The gene calls are TRBV29-1 and TRBJ2-1; possibly TRBD2 for D (5 bases). The germline V and J ends were trimmed by 2 bases and 10 bases, with 24 bases remaining between them. This CDR3 region has 16 residues. Germline CDR1 SQVTM, CDR2 ANQGSEA. The CDR3 loop reads CSVERRSLALLWEQFF. DNA for the CDR3: TGCAGCGTTGAACGGCGGTCGCTAGCCCTCCTTTGGGAGCAGTTCTTC.

Regarding this clonotype: At one of its ends the junction is not consistent with the germline gene, which may arise from a read error. V gene TRBV18 combines with J gene TRBJ2-1; the D is unclear. The V gene's germline CDR1 is KGHSH and CDR2 LQKENI. CDR3 length: 15 amino acids. CDR3 residues: CASSPLLGDYNEQFF. DNA of the CDR3: TGTGCCAGCTCGCCACTTTTGGGCGACTACAATGAGCAGTTCTTC.

This clonotype was found a few times. The chain uses TRBV3-1 and TRBJ2-7; D remains unclear. The germline gives CDR1 LGHDT, CDR2 YNNKEL (reference sequence). The CDR3 totals 13 residues. V gave up 5 bases and J gave up 2 bases, with 10 bases separating them. The CDR3 DNA reads TGTGCCAGCAGCGATTTAGCCACCTACGAGCAGTACTTC. It is translated as CASSDLATYEQYF.

The V call is TRBV24-1, the J call TRBJ2-1; the D call may be TRBD1 or TRBD2 (5 bases each). The CDR3 has 15 residues. The V end lost 2 bases, the J end lost 5 bases, and 12 bases lay between the germline ends. The V gene's germline CDR1 is KGHDR and CDR2 SFDVKD. This CDR3 reads CATSDSGSGHNEQFF. As DNA, the CDR3 is TGTGCCACCAGTGATTCAGGGAGCGGACACAATGAGCAGTTCTTC.

In its sample, this clonotype was seen a few times. This rearrangement joins TRBV11-2 to TRBJ1-1; D remains ambiguous. CDR3 size: 15 residues. V lost 2 bases and J 0 bases, leaving 10 bases between the germline ends. Germline assignment: CDR1 SGHAT and CDR2 FQNNGV. This CDR3 is CASSLMGFVNTEAFF. CDR3 bases: TGTGCCAGCAGCTTAATGGGTTTCGTGAACACTGAAGCTTTCTTT.

The rearrangement uses TRBV5-1 and TRBJ2-7; possibly TRBD2 for D (6 bases). The germline V gene encodes CDR1 SGHRS and CDR2 YFSETQ. CDR3 length: 15 residues. V was pared by 1 base and J by 1 base, with 12 bases between. CDR3 in DNA: TGCGCCAGCAGCTTGAGGGCGACTAGTTCCTACGAGCAGTACTTC. Its translation is CASSLRATSSYEQYF.

Concerning this clonotype itself: A read error is possible here, since a much larger clone lies one base away. This CDR3 is missing its conserved last phenylalanine or tryptophan, likely due to a read error. The chain recombines TRBV11-1 with TRBJ1-2; 9 bases line up with TRBD1. The J segment lost 4 bases and the V segment lost 6 bases, leaving 12 bases of the junction unmatched. In germline, CDR1 is SGHAT, CDR2 FQDESV (reference sequence). This CDR3 has 16 amino acids. The CDR3 sequence is CASSPISGQGPYGYTY. The CDR3 DNA sequence: TGTGCCAGCAGTCCGATTTCGGGACAGGGTCCCTATGGCTACACCTAC.

Of note for this clonotype: This may come from a read error, since a much larger clone is one base off. The chain couples TRBV28 to TRBJ1-2; D is unclear. This CDR3 spans 19 amino acids. Germline V lookup: CDR1 MDHEN, CDR2 SYDVKM. Trimming stripped 4 bases from V and 4 bases from J, with 28 bases between. The CDR3: CASSSLGERHLSKSYGYTF. The CDR3 DNA is TGTGCCAGCAGTTCCCTCGGAGAAAGACACCTTTCTAAGAGCTATGGCTACACCTTC.

The chain carries TRBV5-6 and TRBJ2-1; no firm D call. The CDR3 consists of 16 residues. Trimming removed 2 bases at V and 1 base at J, with 13 bases between. Germline V gene sequence: CDR1 SGHDT, CDR2 YYEEEE. Written as DNA, the CDR3 is TGTGCCAGCAGCTTATATCCCGGTGCTTCCTACAATGAGCAGTTCTTC. The encoded protein is CASSLYPGASYNEQFF.

V gene TRBV20-1 combines with J gene TRBJ1-4; D is uncertain. V lost 3 bases and J lost 4, with 6 bases in between. The V gene's germline CDR1 is DFQATT and CDR2 SNEGSKA (reference sequence). The CDR3 consists of 12 residues. Here the CDR3 DNA reads TGCAGTGCTAGGGGAAATAATGAAAAACTGTTTTTT. Translation: CSARGNNEKLFF.

This clonotype was found many times. Here the CDR3 reads CASSLQNVLTF. In DNA, the CDR3 is TGTGCCAGCAGCCTCCAGAACGTCCTGACTTTC. The J gene is TRBJ2-6, the V gene TRBV11-2, with unresolved D. Germline CDR1 and CDR2: SGHAT and FQNNGV. The V and J ends lost 5 bases and 10 bases respectively, with 6 bases between them. This CDR3 spans 11 amino acids.

V gene TRBV6-1 combines with J gene TRBJ1-1; D may be TRBD1 (6 bases). Germline lookup yields CDR1 MNHNS and CDR2 SASEGT. The V gene lost 8 bases and the J gene lost 10 bases, with 20 bases spanning the gap. The CDR3 length is 13 residues. The CDR3 bases are TGTGCCAGCCACAGGGTCAGTAGCGGAGGAGCTTTCTTT. This codes for CASHRVSSGGAFF.

This clonotype came up a few times. The rearrangement uses TRBV20-1 and TRBJ2-1; D not certain. Trimming stripped 0 bases from V and 6 bases from J, with 12 bases between. CDR3 length equals 14 residues. CDR1 and CDR2 from the germline V gene are DFQATT and SNEGSKA (reference sequence). The CDR3 nucleotides read TGCAGTGCTAGAGATTTAAGGCGACGCAATGAGCAGTTCTTC. Protein: CSARDLRRRNEQFF.

This clonotype was picked up many times. The chain recombines TRBV5-1 with TRBJ1-1; perhaps TRBD1 as D (5 bases). The CDR3 length is 14 residues. Trimming pared 4 bases from V and 2 bases from J, leaving 12 bases between. Per germline, CDR1 SGHRS and CDR2 YFSETQ. This CDR3 reads CASSQVGLNTEAFF. CDR3 coding DNA: TGCGCCAGCAGCCAAGTGGGACTTAACACTGAAGCTTTCTTT.

The J gene is TRBJ2-5, the V gene TRBV6-5; D is unresolved. This CDR3 is 13 amino acids long. Germline V CDR1 and CDR2: MNHEY, SVGAGI. The V and J ends lost 2 bases and 1 base respectively, with 5 bases between them. The CDR3 loop reads CASSYAAQETQYF. For the CDR3, the DNA is TGTGCCAGCAGTTACGCAGCCCAAGAGACCCAGTACTTC.

At least ten counts were recorded for this clonotype. V gene TRBV12-3 or TRBV12-4 combines with J gene TRBJ2-7, with D perhaps TRBD1 or TRBD2 (5 bases each). Trimming took 3 bases from V and 6 from J, leaving 9 bases between them. This CDR3 region has 12 residues. In nucleotides, the CDR3 is TGTGCCAGCAGTTTGAGGGGTTCCGAGCAGTACTTC. Protein sequence: CASSLRGSEQYF.

This clonotype was picked up a small number of times. The chain uses TRBV9 and TRBJ2-4, with TRBD2 identical over 16 bases. The CDR3 extends over 18 amino acids. Germline-derived CDR1 and CDR2 are SGDLS and YYNGEE. V was pared by 0 bases and J by 8 bases, with 8 bases of the junction left unmatched. CDR3 nucleotide sequence: TGTGCCAGCAGCGTAGGCCGCGGGACTAGCGGGAGGGCCGACATTCAGTACTTC. Translating gives CASSVGRGTSGRADIQYF.

This clonotype was observed a few times. V gene TRBV7-6 combines with J gene TRBJ2-1; D remains unclear. Germline V gives CDR1 SGHVS, CDR2 FNYEAQ. This CDR3 is 15 amino acids long. Trimming shortened V by 5 bases and J by 7 bases, and 18 bases separated the two germline ends. CDR3 DNA sequence: TGTGCCAGCAGCGCCACAGCGACCCTCGGGAATGAGCAGTTCTTC. It is translated as CASSATATLGNEQFF. The full variable domain, in which reference TRBV7-6 and TRBJ2-1 provide the parts outside the CDR3, is GAGVSQSPRYKVTKRGQDVALRCDPISGHVSLYWYRQALGQGPEFLTYFNYEAQQDKSGLPNDRFSAERPEGSISTLTIQRTEQRDSAMYRCASSATATLGNEQFFGPGTRLTVL.

This clonotype came up many times. The rearrangement joins TRBV29-1 to TRBJ2-1; D is possibly TRBD2 (5 bases). Germline V gene lookup returns CDR1 SQVTM and CDR2 ANQGSEA. The CDR3 has 14 residues. CDR3 protein: CRILGRRNYNEQFF. CDR3 DNA: TGCAGGATCCTAGGGAGAAGGAATTACAATGAGCAGTTCTTC.

This clonotype was seen repeatedly, ten times or more. The rearrangement joins TRBV12-3 or TRBV12-4 to TRBJ2-5; 13 nucleotides match TRBD2. The CDR3 is 18 residues long. V shed 5 bases and J 0 bases; nucleotides not matched to a gene: 9. The CDR3 is CASSPGLAGIGYQETQYF. The CDR3 coding sequence is TGTGCCAGCAGTCCGGGACTAGCGGGAATAGGATACCAAGAGACCCAGTACTTC.

This chain links TRBV7-2 with TRBJ1-5, with D maybe TRBD1 (5 bases). Germline loops: CDR1 SGHTA, CDR2 FQGNSA. The CDR3 loop spans 17 amino acids. V lost 8 bases and J 6 bases, leaving 26 bases between the germline ends. CDR3 nucleotides: TGTGCCAGCCCCGGCCTTAGGGTGGGACTTACCGGTCAGCCCCAGCATTTT. This encodes CASPGLRVGLTGQPQHF.

This clonotype was detected a few times. The chain joins TRBV15 to TRBJ2-2; a weak D match, TRBD2 (5 bases). Trimming pared 0 bases from V and 0 bases from J, leaving 20 bases between. This CDR3 has 20 amino acids. CDR1 is LNHNV and CDR2 is YYDKDF in the germline V gene (reference sequence). The CDR3 spells CATSRDRTRGPTSNTGELFF. DNA for the CDR3: TGTGCCACCAGCAGAGATCGGACTCGTGGACCGACTTCGAACACCGGGGAGCTGTTTTTT.